Each of the 24 T cell receptor beta chains below was sequenced from the same sample in a study of blood T cells in healthy people across ages. For the second PCR, which ran for about 6 to 11 cycles, a sample-barcoded 5' primer and a J-beta primer mix were used. TCRdb ran MiXCR on the 5' RACE reads and lists one entry per CDR3 protein. The sample shows roughly 1,700,000 distinct CDR3 sequences, approximately 28% of them seen only once. The sample consisted of blood. The source of these receptors is a woman younger than 45 in good health.

This clonotype was found many times. The V call is TRBV6-5, the J call TRBJ2-7; D uncertain. The V end lost 5 bases, the J end lost 4 bases, and 9 bases lay between the germline ends. CDR3 size: 12 residues. The V gene's germline CDR1 is MNHEY and CDR2 SVGAGI. CDR3 sequence: CASSGVGYEQYF. The CDR3 DNA sequence: TGTGCCAGCAGTGGGGTAGGGTACGAGCAGTACTTC.

In its sample, this clonotype was seen a few times. J is TRBJ2-5 and V is TRBV5-1, with D tentatively TRBD1 or TRBD2 (5 bases each). Germline loops: CDR1 SGHRS, CDR2 YFSETQ. The CDR3 spans 16 residues. The germline V and J ends were trimmed by 3 bases and 5 bases, with 20 bases remaining between them. CDR3 DNA sequence: TGCGCCAGCAGCTCCGTACCGACAGATCCGGGGGAGACCCAGTACTTC. Its protein product is CASSSVPTDPGETQYF.

This clonotype has only a few counts. V gene TRBV25-1 combines with J gene TRBJ2-1, with TRBD2 identical over 8 bases. The CDR3 is 16 amino acids. The V gene's germline CDR1 is MGHDK and CDR2 SYGVNS. V lost 2 bases, J lost 9 bases, and 12 bases stayed unmatched. The DNA of the CDR3 is TGTGCCAGCAGTGAAAACCTGGGACTAGGGGGGACTGAGCAGTTCTTC. Translated, it gives CASSENLGLGGTEQFF.

This clonotype was seen more than once but under ten times. V gene TRBV18 combines with J gene TRBJ2-1, with 7 bases aligning to TRBD2. The ends lost 3 bases at V and 3 bases at J; junction bases unmatched: 11. This CDR3 region has 17 residues. CDR1 is KGHSH and CDR2 is LQKENI in the germline V gene. DNA of the CDR3: TGTGCCAGCTCACCTCCCACGGGGAAGCGGGGCTACAATGAGCAGTTCTTC. Its protein is CASSPPTGKRGYNEQFF.

This clonotype appeared a few times. This chain joins TRBV29-1 and TRBJ2-7; TRBD1 might be the D (5 bases). The CDR3 extends over 13 amino acids. Trimming took 3 bases from V and 2 from J, leaving 11 bases between them. Per germline, CDR1 SQVTM and CDR2 ANQGSEA. The chain's CDR3 is CSVEGLGAYEQYF. CDR3 sequence (DNA): TGCAGCGTTGAGGGGCTAGGAGCCTACGAGCAGTACTTC.

This clonotype has more than one count but fewer than ten. The CDR3 spells CASSLQGALAGELFF. CDR3 nucleotides: TGTGCCAGCAGCTTGCAGGGGGCGCTAGCCGGGGAGCTGTTTTTT. The chain employs TRBV7-2 and TRBJ2-2; 8 nucleotides agree with TRBD1. This CDR3 contains 15 residues. V gave up 3 bases and J gave up 6 bases; unmatched junction bases: 6. CDR1 and CDR2 from the germline V gene are SGHTA and FQGNSA.

This sequence joins TRBV25-1 and TRBJ2-2; TRBD2 aligns across 8 bases. The V gene's germline CDR1 is MGHDK and CDR2 SYGVNS. The CDR3 is 17 residues long. V gave up 8 bases and J gave up 0 bases; unmatched junction bases: 11. The CDR3 DNA follows: TGTGCCAGCCGTGGGACTAGAGGGTCCCCGAACACCGGGGAGCTGTTTTTT. Encoded protein: CASRGTRGSPNTGELFF.

A few counts support this clonotype. The chain couples TRBV29-1 to TRBJ2-3; 10 bases are shared with TRBD2. Germline CDR1 and CDR2: SQVTM and ANQGSEA. This CDR3 has 18 residues. With 1 base clipped from V and 3 bases from J, the junction kept 13 bases outside the gene matches. The DNA of the CDR3 is TGCAGCGTTGAAGGGCTAGCGGGAGAAAATTTGGGTACAGATACGCAGTATTTT. This gives the protein CSVEGLAGENLGTDTQYF.

This clonotype was counted a few times. The chain carries TRBV7-9 and TRBJ2-5; 9 bases agree with TRBD2. V trimming: 5 bases; J trimming: 5 bases; junction bases outside the gene matches: 9. Germline assignment: CDR1 SEHNR and CDR2 FQNEAQ (reference sequence). The CDR3 length is 15 residues. The CDR3 DNA is TGTGCCAGCAGCCCTCCAGGGACTAGCCGGGAGACCCAGTACTTC. It codes for CASSPPGTSRETQYF.

Only a few counts were recorded for this clonotype. The V and J genes are TRBV4-2 and TRBJ2-7; D is unclear. In germline, CDR1 is LGHNA, CDR2 YNFKEQ. Trimming pared 1 base from V and 5 bases from J, leaving 12 bases between. CDR3 length: 14 residues. The DNA for the CDR3 is TGTGCCAGCAGCCAAGGAATAGGCCCTGACGAGCAGTACTTC. Residues: CASSQGIGPDEQYF.

This clonotype was seen repeatedly, ten times or more. V is TRBV15 and J is TRBJ2-7; no firm D call. The CDR3 is made up of 14 amino acids. Germline V gene data show CDR1 as LNHNV and CDR2 as YYDKDF (reference sequence). Trimming took off 0 bases at V and 6 bases at J, with 12 bases between the two ends. The CDR3 DNA reads TGTGCCACCAGCAGAGATCCTTCAGGAAGCGAGCAGTACTTC. Translating it yields CATSRDPSGSEQYF.

This clonotype was found a few times. The chain combines TRBV28 with TRBJ2-5, with D possibly TRBD2 on 5 matching bases. V was pared by 8 bases and J by 0 bases, with 13 bases between. There are 14 residues in the CDR3. CDR1 MDHEN and CDR2 SYDVKM come from the germline V gene. The CDR3 sequence: CASSDSSYQETQYF. The CDR3 DNA reads as TGTGCCAGCTCGGACTCGTCGTACCAAGAGACCCAGTACTTC.

With respect to this clonotype: Germline and junction disagree at one end, which may indicate a read error. This chain links TRBV2 with TRBJ2-5, with 7 nucleotides matching TRBD2. From germline, CDR1 is SNHLY and CDR2 FYNNEI. This CDR3 has 15 amino acids. The CDR3 DNA reads TGTACCAGCGGGGCCGGGTTGGAGAGCCTGGAGACCCAGTACTTC. Amino acid sequence: CTSGAGLESLETQYF.

A few counts support this clonotype. The chain employs TRBV20-1 and TRBJ2-3; D ambiguous. The CDR3 length is 13 residues. The V gene's germline CDR1 is DFQATT and CDR2 SNEGSKA (reference sequence). V gave up 5 bases and J gave up 0 bases, with 9 bases separating them. This chain's CDR3 is CSAGSTSTDTQYF. The CDR3 bases are TGCAGTGCTGGAAGCACTAGCACAGATACGCAGTATTTT.

This clonotype was recorded a few times. The chain recombines TRBV12-3 or TRBV12-4 with TRBJ2-3; TRBD2 aligns across 11 bases. The CDR3 spans 16 residues. V shed 1 base, J shed 5 bases, and the junction held 5 bases outside the gene matches. The DNA of the CDR3 is TGTGCCAGCAGTTTAGTCCTAGCGGGGGGAGTAGATACGCAGTATTTT. Protein product: CASSLVLAGGVDTQYF.

V usage is TRBV5-1 and J usage is TRBJ2-1; a possible D gene is TRBD1 (6 bases). The CDR3 contains 15 residues. Trimming left V 5 bases short and J 1 base short, with 13 bases between. The germline gives CDR1 SGHRS, CDR2 YFSETQ. The CDR3 DNA sequence: TGCGCCAGCAGTCCAGGGGTCTTTTCCTACAATGAGCAGTTCTTC. Encoded protein: CASSPGVFSYNEQFF.

Ten or more counts support this clonotype. This sequence joins TRBV20-1 and TRBJ2-3; unclear D gene. The CDR3 covers 14 residues. From germline, CDR1 is DFQATT and CDR2 SNEGSKA (reference sequence). The V gene lost 3 bases and the J gene lost 3 bases, with 13 bases spanning the gap. The DNA for the CDR3 is TGCAGTGCTAGTATCGATTTGAGGACAGATACGCAGTATTTT. It specifies CSASIDLRTDTQYF.

This clonotype was detected ten times or more. The CDR3 sequence is CASSVNPVGGEQFF. The DNA of the CDR3 is TGTGCCAGCAGTGTCAACCCCGTGGGAGGGGAGCAGTTCTTC. V usage is TRBV25-1 and J usage is TRBJ2-1; 7 nucleotides match TRBD2. CDR1 and CDR2 from the germline V gene are MGHDK and SYGVNS. J was trimmed by 10 bases and V by 4 bases; bases with no gene match: 10. CDR3 length equals 14 residues.

The CDR3 DNA reads as TGTGCCTGGACGAGGTTCAAAGAGACCCAGTACTTC. Translation gives CAWTRFKETQYF. The rearrangement joins TRBV30 to TRBJ2-5; D not certain. The CDR3 has 12 amino acids. Looked up from germline, CDR1 is GTSNPN and CDR2 is SVGIG (reference sequence). Trimming took 4 bases from V and 3 from J, leaving 9 bases between them.

This clonotype appeared a few times. This chain uses TRBV28 with TRBJ2-4; D is unclear. Matching the DNA end better, TRBJ2-7 makes the J call doubtful. Germline assignment: CDR1 MDHEN and CDR2 SYDVKM. CDR3 length: 14 amino acids. CDR3 DNA: TGTGCCAGTTGGACCACCAGGCCTTCCAGCGAGCAGTACTTC. As protein: CASWTTRPSSEQYF.

The V call is TRBV14, the J call TRBJ1-1; D gene ambiguous. The CDR3 totals 13 residues. The V and J ends lost 0 bases and 11 bases respectively, with 13 bases between them. Germline V gene sequence: CDR1 SGHDN, CDR2 FVKESK. This CDR3 reads CASSQDRFVSAFF. The CDR3 nucleotides are TGTGCCAGCAGCCAAGATCGATTTGTTTCGGCTTTCTTT.

The rearrangement joins TRBV20-1 to TRBJ2-1; D call uncertain. This CDR3 has 13 amino acids. V dropped 3 bases and J dropped 7 bases, with 13 bases sitting between them. The germline V gene has CDR1 DFQATT and CDR2 SNEGSKA (reference sequence). The CDR3 coding sequence is TGCAGTGCTAGGCGACGCATCACGAATGAGCAGTTCTTC. It specifies CSARRRITNEQFF.

This clonotype was counted ten times or more. The V and J genes are TRBV20-1 and TRBJ2-7; 8 nucleotides agree with TRBD1. Germline assignment: CDR1 DFQATT and CDR2 SNEGSKA (reference sequence). The CDR3 contains 13 residues. The CDR3 is CSARDRRSYEQYF. The CDR3 coding sequence is TGCAGCGCCCGGGACAGGCGATCCTACGAGCAGTACTTC.

The chain links TRBV28 to TRBJ1-5; the D is unclear. V lost 8 bases, J lost 6 bases, and 11 bases lay in between. Germline CDR1 MDHEN, CDR2 SYDVKM. The CDR3 is 12 residues long. The chain's CDR3 is CASAVKPQPQHF. The CDR3 DNA reads TGTGCCAGCGCGGTAAAACCTCAGCCCCAGCATTTT.